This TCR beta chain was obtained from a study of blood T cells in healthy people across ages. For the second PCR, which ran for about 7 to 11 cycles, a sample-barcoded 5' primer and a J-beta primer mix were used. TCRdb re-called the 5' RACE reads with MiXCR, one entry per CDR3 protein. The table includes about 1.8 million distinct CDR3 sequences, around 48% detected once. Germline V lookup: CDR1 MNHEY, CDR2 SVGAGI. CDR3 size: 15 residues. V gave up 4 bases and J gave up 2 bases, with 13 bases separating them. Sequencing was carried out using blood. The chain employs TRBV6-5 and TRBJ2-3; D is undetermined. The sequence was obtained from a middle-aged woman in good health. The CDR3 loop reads CASSSSIGNTDTQYF. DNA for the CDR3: TGTGCCAGCAGTTCCTCGATCGGTAACACAGATACGCAGTATTTT.